The 16 T cell receptor beta chains listed next were all sequenced from one sample in a study of blood T cells in healthy people across ages. The second PCR ran about 7 to 12 cycles with a sample-barcoded 5' primer and J-beta primers. A single record per CDR3 protein comes from TCRdb applying MiXCR to the 5' RACE reads. Of some 1.5 million distinct CDR3 sequences listed, roughly 30% are singletons. The sequencing sample was made of blood. The receptors shown here come from a young woman in good health.

The chain employs TRBV12-5 and TRBJ1-5; the D gene is possibly TRBD1 (5 bases). Germline V gives CDR1 LGHNT, CDR2 FRNRAP. The CDR3 spans 16 residues. Deletions cut 3 bases from V and 2 bases from J, with 14 bases between. The CDR3 here is CASGLMGVRGNQPQHF. CDR3 nucleotide sequence: TGTGCTAGTGGTTTAATGGGGGTTAGGGGCAATCAGCCCCAGCATTTT.

In the case of this clonotype: A much larger clone differs from this one at a single base, so this may be a read error. Because it lacks the conserved phenylalanine or tryptophan at the end, this CDR3 is likely a read error. V is TRBV20-1 and J is TRBJ2-7, with 8 bases fitting TRBD1. The CDR3 totals 14 residues. CDR1 DFQATT and CDR2 SNEGSKA come from the germline V gene (reference sequence). V lost 0 bases, J lost 4 bases, and 5 bases stayed unmatched. CDR3 nucleotides: TGCAGTGCTAGAGATGGGGACAGGCCTTACGAGCAGTACCTC. This codes for CSARDGDRPYEQYL.

The CDR3 sequence is CASSLAGGRAVEQFF. The CDR3 coding sequence is TGTGCCAGCAGCTTAGCAGGCGGGAGGGCCGTGGAGCAGTTCTTC. The V and J genes are TRBV7-9 and TRBJ2-1; 9 bases agree with TRBD2. V shed 0 bases, J shed 10 bases, and the junction held 7 bases outside the gene matches. The CDR3 runs 15 residues. Germline V gene data show CDR1 as SEHNR and CDR2 as FQNEAQ (reference sequence).

Regarding this clonotype: Sequence at one end of the junction differs from germline and may be a read error. This chain uses TRBV28 with TRBJ2-1, with 12 bases fitting TRBD2. CDR3 length equals 15 residues. Germline V gene data show CDR1 as MDHEN and CDR2 as SYDVKM. DNA of the CDR3: TGTGCCAGCAGTTCCGCGGGACTAGCGGGTAATGGGCAGTTCTTC. It codes for CASSSAGLAGNGQFF. The whole variable domain, remainder taken from reference TRBV28 and TRBJ2-1, is DVKVTQSSRYLVKRTGEKVFLECVQDMDHENMFWYRQDPGLGLRLIYFSYDVKMKEKGDIPEGYSVSREKKERFSLILESASTNQTSMYLCASSSAGLAGNGQFFGPGTRLTVL.

The V gene is TRBV3-1, the J gene TRBJ2-5; TRBD2 matches at 8 bases. J gave up 0 bases and V 0 bases, and 6 bases lay outside the gene matches. The CDR3 is made up of 17 amino acids. Germline CDR1 reads LGHDT; CDR2 reads YNNKEL (reference sequence). CDR3: CASSQDVPGLDQETQYF. CDR3 bases: TGTGCCAGCAGCCAAGATGTTCCGGGACTAGACCAAGAGACCCAGTACTTC.

In its sample, this clonotype was seen a few times. J is TRBJ1-6 and V is TRBV6-4, with a tentative D call TRBD1 (5 bases). This CDR3 has 16 residues. CDR1 and CDR2 (germline): MRHNA, SNTAGT. The ends were cut back, 6 bases at V and 9 bases at J, with 21 bases in the middle. CDR3 amino acids: CASRQTAFDFISPLHF. DNA for the CDR3: TGTGCCAGCAGGCAGACAGCCTTTGACTTCATTTCACCCCTCCACTTT.

This CDR3 is CASSFGRGGELFF. CDR3 nucleotides: TGTGCCAGCAGTTTTGGACGGGGCGGGGAGCTGTTTTTT. The gene calls are TRBV12-3 or TRBV12-4 and TRBJ2-2, with D perhaps matching TRBD2 (5 bases). This CDR3 is built from 13 residues. Trimming removed 3 bases at V and 7 bases at J, with 9 bases between.

The sample holds a few counts of this clonotype. The V gene is TRBV7-8, the J gene TRBJ2-3; the D gene could be TRBD1 or TRBD2 (5 bases each). CDR3 length: 17 residues. Trimming cost V 1 base and J 6 bases, with 20 bases left between them. Germline V gene sequence: CDR1 SGHVS, CDR2 FQNEAQ. CDR3 in amino acids: CASSLEMGTRAGDTQYF. The CDR3 coding sequence is TGTGCCAGCAGCTTAGAGATGGGGACCCGCGCAGGGGATACGCAGTATTTT.

Of note for this clonotype: This sequence may be a read error, since a much larger clone differs from it by one base. This chain connects TRBV5-1 to TRBJ2-7, with D possibly TRBD1 on 5 matching bases. Germline V gives CDR1 SGHRS, CDR2 YFSETQ. The CDR3 is 16 residues long. CDR3 coding DNA: TGCGCCAGCAGCTTGGCCAGCATAAGGGGCGGCTACGTGCAGTACTTC. This translates into CASSLASIRGGYVQYF.

This clonotype was counted a few times. This rearrangement joins TRBV27 to TRBJ2-1, with 7 bases identical to TRBD2. Germline loops: CDR1 MNHEY, CDR2 SMNVEV (reference sequence). V lost 4 bases to trimming and J lost 3 bases; unmatched junction nucleotides: 3. The CDR3 covers 14 residues. Here the CDR3 reads CASSWLADYNEQFF. DNA of the CDR3: TGTGCCAGCAGTTGGCTAGCGGACTACAATGAGCAGTTCTTC.

V gene TRBV25-1 combines with J gene TRBJ2-7, with 11 bases fitting TRBD1. Germline V lookup: CDR1 MGHDK, CDR2 SYGVNS. Unmatched junction bases numbered 7, after V lost 3 bases and J lost 6 bases. The CDR3 extends over 15 amino acids. DNA of the CDR3: TGTGCCAGCAGTGACCCGGGACAGGGGGGCTGCGAGCAGTACTTC. It is translated as CASSDPGQGGCEQYF.

The V and J genes are TRBV12-3 or TRBV12-4 and TRBJ1-2; 9 bases are shared with TRBD1. The V segment lost 7 bases and the J segment 5 bases; nucleotides outside the gene matches: 8. The length of the CDR3 is 14 residues. CDR3 sequence: CASILGQGRYGYTF. DNA of the CDR3: TGTGCCAGCATCCTGGGACAGGGTAGATATGGCTACACCTTC.

The CDR3 DNA sequence: TGTGCCAGCAGCGCGAAGAGGGACAGGGTCACCGGGGAGCTGTTTTTT. Translating it yields CASSAKRDRVTGELFF. The chain joins TRBV7-8 to TRBJ2-2, with TRBD1 identical over 9 bases. Looked up from germline, CDR1 is SGHVS and CDR2 is FQNEAQ. The ends lost 5 bases at V and 4 bases at J; junction bases unmatched: 8. This CDR3 spans 16 amino acids. Full variable domain (missing parts from reference TRBV7-8 and TRBJ2-2): GAGVSQSPRYKVAKRGQDVALRCDPISGHVSLFWYQQALGQGPEFLTYFQNEAQLDKSGLPSDRFFAERPEGSVSTLKIQRTQQEDSAVYLCASSAKRDRVTGELFFGEGSRLTVL.

This clonotype was observed a few times. The chain is built from TRBV9 and TRBJ2-7, with D possibly matching TRBD2 (6 bases). The assigned J gene may be wrong: the sequence end matches TRBJ2-5 better. The CDR3 contains 15 residues. Per the germline V gene, CDR1 is SGDLS and CDR2 is YYNGEE. The CDR3 DNA reads TGTGCCAGCGGGCCCGAGGGAGGCCTACAAGAGACCCAGTACTTC. It is translated as CASGPEGGLQETQYF.

V is TRBV12-3 or TRBV12-4 and J is TRBJ1-1; no reliable D call. CDR3 size: 11 residues. Trimming left V 6 bases short and J 5 bases short, with 7 bases between. The CDR3 loop reads CASRDVTEAFF. CDR3 in DNA: TGTGCCAGCAGGGACGTTACTGAAGCTTTCTTT.

Regarding this clonotype: At one end, the junction sequence differs from germline, possibly due to a read error. The chain has TRBV5-1 and TRBJ2-1, with 9 nucleotides matching TRBD2. Looked up from germline, CDR1 is SGHRS and CDR2 is YFSETQ. This CDR3 is built from 14 residues. The CDR3: CPSRLTSGIREQFF. As DNA, the CDR3 is TGCCCCAGCAGGTTGACTAGCGGCATTCGTGAGCAGTTCTTC.